This is a list of T cell receptor beta chains from one sample in a study of blood T cell repertoires in COVID-19. Only in-frame clones appear in the TCRdb table, and some are missing; sequencing was by immunoSEQ multiplex PCR. Among 95,000 to 150,000 clones, 70% to 85% were seen once, and the ten largest hold about 0.84%. Sequences were obtained from peripheral blood. All receptors derive from a human donor with acute or convalescent COVID-19. The donor label of this sample is uncertain. CDR3s include the opening cysteine and the closing phenylalanine or tryptophan. D genes are given only for firm matches. Not all rows give a size; the values are once, few, many and, for expanded clones, a class.

>TRBJ2-7|TRBV5-1|once|NA
TGCGCCAGCAGCCCCCGTCCGGACGAGCAGTACTTC
CASSPRPDEQYF
>TRBJ1-2|TRBV5-1|few|NA
TGCGCCAGCAGCTTGGAGGGGTTCAACTATGGCTACACCTTC
CASSLEGFNYGYTF
>TRBJ2-5|TRBV3-1/TRBV3-2|NA|NA
TGTGCCAGCAGCCAAGTCAAGGGACACGGCCAAGAGACCCAGTACTTC
CASSQVKGHGQETQYF
>TRBJ1-4|TRBV25-1|NA|NA
TGTGCCAGCAGTCGGCAGGGGCTTACAACTAATGAAAAACTGTTTTTT
CASSRQGLTTNEKLFF
>TRBJ1-1|TRBV7-2|NA|NA
TGTGCCAGCAGCGGGCAGTTTTACACTGAAGCTTTCTTT
CASSGQFYTEAFF
>TRBJ2-7|TRBV4-1|NA|NA
TGCGCCAGCAGCCTAGCCACCACACTAACCTACGAGCAGTACTTC
CASSLATTLTYEQYF
>TRBJ2-7|TRBV12-3/TRBV12-4|few|NA
TGTGCCAGCAGTTTAACAGGGTCCAACGAGCAGTACTTC
CASSLTGSNEQYF
>TRBJ1-4|TRBV7-9|few|NA
TGTGCCAGCAGCCGGTCCGGAGGGGTTGGCGAAAAACTGTTTTTT
CASSRSGGVGEKLFF
>TRBJ1-4|TRBV6-5|NA|TRBD1
TGTGCCAGCAGGGGGACAGGGGGCCTGAATGAAAAACTGTTTTTT
CASRGTGGLNEKLFF
>TRBJ1-1|TRBV6-6|few|NA
TGTGCCAGCAGTATGGACGGGGGCACTGAAGCTTTCTTT
CASSMDGGTEAFF
>TRBJ1-2|TRBV7-9|NA|TRBD1
TGTGCCAGCAGCCTACCGGGACAGGGGGATTCTGGCTACACCTTC
CASSLPGQGDSGYTF
>TRBJ1-4|TRBV12-3/TRBV12-4|NA|TRBD1
TGTGCCAACAGGGGACAGGCTGTCGAAAAACTGTTTTTT
CANRGQAVEKLFF
>TRBJ2-5|TRBV4-1|NA|NA
TGCGCCAGCAGCCAAGCAGGGGTCGGAGAGACCCAGTACTTC
CASSQAGVGETQYF
>TRBJ2-3|TRBV18|once|TRBD1
TGTGCCAGCTCACCGGGACAGCTAGTGACAGATACGCAGTATTTT
CASSPGQLVTDTQYF
>TRBJ2-4|TRBV28|NA|TRBD1
TGTGCCAGCAGTCCCTACCTCACAGGGGGAGCCAAAAACATTCAGTACTTC
CASSPYLTGGAKNIQYF
>TRBJ1-5|TRBV6-1|once|NA
TGTGCCAGCAGTGAAGTGAGCCTGCATTTT
CASSEVSLHF
>TRBJ2-2|TRBV2|NA|TRBD1
TGTGCCAGCAGTGAAGACAGGGGAGGGGAGCTGTTTTTT
CASSEDRGGELFF
>TRBJ1-1|TRBV7-3|NA|NA
TGTGCCAGCAGCTCGGGAGGGCCACCCGCTGAAGCTTTCTTT
CASSSGGPPAEAFF
>TRBJ1-4|TRBV5-1|NA|TRBD1
TGCGCCAGCAGCCTACAGGGGGCACGGGGTGAAAAACTGTTTTTT
CASSLQGARGEKLFF
>TRBJ2-3|TRBV4-1|NA|TRBD2
TGCGCCAGCAGCCAAGGTCTAGCGGGGGGCCAGGATACGCAGTATTTT
CASSQGLAGGQDTQYF
>TRBJ1-1|TRBV12-3/TRBV12-4|NA|NA
TGTGCCAGCGGCTTAACCACTGAAGCTTTCTTT
CASGLTTEAFF
>TRBJ2-7|TRBV28|NA|TRBD1
TGTGCCACTTGGGGACAGGGCTACGAGCAGTACTTC
CATWGQGYEQYF
>TRBJ1-5|TRBV5-5|few|TRBD1
TGTGCCAGCAGCTTAGGGACAGGGTTTAGCAATCAGCCCCAGCATTTT
CASSLGTGFSNQPQHF
>TRBJ2-7|TRBV6-5|NA|TRBD1
TGTGCCAGCAGTTCGGGACAGGGGGGACCCTACGAGCAGTACTTC
CASSSGQGGPYEQYF
>TRBJ2-2|TRBV5-8|NA|NA
TGTGCCAGCAGTTCTAGGCCAGGGGGGAAAACCGGGGAGCTGTTTTTT
CASSSRPGGKTGELFF
>TRBJ2-2|TRBV6-5|NA|NA
TGTGCCAGCAGCCCACAGATTATGAACACCGGGGAGCTGTTTTTT
CASSPQIMNTGELFF
>TRBJ2-3|TRBV9|NA|NA
TGTGCCAGCAGCGTCCGTCAGGGATCGGCAGATACGCAGTATTTT
CASSVRQGSADTQYF
>TRBJ2-2|TRBV5-1|NA|NA
TGCGCCAGCAGCTTCGGACACAACACCGGGGAGCTGTTTTTT
CASSFGHNTGELFF
>TRBJ1-2|TRBV2|NA|NA
TGTGCCAGCAGTGAAATCCGGACTGTAGGAGGCTACACCTTC
CASSEIRTVGGYTF
>TRBJ2-1|TRBV19|NA|NA
TGTGCCAGTAGCCTTCTACCTCCCACCTACAATGAGCAGTTCTTC
CASSLLPPTYNEQFF
>TRBJ2-3|TRBV5-1|NA|TRBD2
TGCGCCAGCAGCTCCCACGGACTAGCAAGAAATCGAGGGGCAGATACGCAGTATTTT
CASSSHGLARNRGADTQYF
>TRBJ1-4|TRBV27|NA|TRBD1
TGTGCCAGCAGTTCCCTTGGAGGGGGCATTGAAAAACTGTTTTTT
CASSSLGGGIEKLFF
>TRBJ1-2|TRBV12-3/TRBV12-4|NA|NA
TGTGCCAGCAGTCGGCAGGGCTATGGCTACACCTTC
CASSRQGYGYTF
>TRBJ1-3|TRBV7-2|NA|NA
TGTGCCAGCAGGTCTCAGGTCTCCTATGGAAACACCATATATTTT
CASRSQVSYGNTIYF
>TRBJ1-5|TRBV28|NA|NA
TGTGCCGGCAGCCCTAATAGCAATCAGCCCCAGCATTTT
CAGSPNSNQPQHF
>TRBJ1-4|TRBV10-2|NA|NA
TGCGCCAGCAGTGAGCTGCAGGGTAACGAAAAACTGTTTTTT
CASSELQGNEKLFF
>TRBJ1-1|TRBV11-2|NA|NA
TGTGCCAGCACCCGGGGGGGGCAAAGGAACACTGAAGCTTTCTTT
CASTRGGQRNTEAFF
>TRBJ1-1|TRBV5-1|few|TRBD1
TGCGCCAGCAGCTTGGATCCAGGGGGGATCGCTGAAGCTTTCTTT
CASSLDPGGIAEAFF
>TRBJ2-2|TRBV2|NA|NA
TGTGCCAGCAGTGATTCTCTCCTGAACACCGGGGAGCTGTTTTTT
CASSDSLLNTGELFF
>TRBJ2-2|TRBV6-5|NA|NA
TGTGCCAGCAGGTTCCTTAGGGGCACCGGGGAGCTGTTTTTT
CASRFLRGTGELFF
>TRBJ2-3|TRBV7-9|NA|TRBD2
TGTGCCAGCAGTCATCTACTAGCGGGCACAGATACGCAGTATTTT
CASSHLLAGTDTQYF
>TRBJ1-5|TRBV5-1|NA|TRBD1
TGCGCCAGCAGCCCGAGACCTGGAGGGACAGGAAATCAGCCCCAGCATTTT
CASSPRPGGTGNQPQHF
>TRBJ2-5|TRBV28|NA|NA
TGTGCCAGCAGTCGGGACTGGGTTCAAGAGACCCAGTACTTC
CASSRDWVQETQYF
>TRBJ2-5|TRBV7-2|NA|NA
TGTGCCAGCAGCTTAGGACTTGGGGAGACCCAGTACTTC
CASSLGLGETQYF
>TRBJ1-3|TRBV28|once|NA
TGTGCCAGCAGTTCCTACTTCCTAGGGGTCTCTGGAAACACCATATATTTT
CASSSYFLGVSGNTIYF
>TRBJ2-3|TRBV5-1|NA|TRBD1
TGCGCCAGCCAACAGACAGGGCGGGGCACAGATACGCAGTATTTT
CASQQTGRGTDTQYF
>TRBJ1-6|TRBV6-6|few|NA
TGTGCCAGCGAGAACCCTTATAATTCACCCCTCCACTTT
CASENPYNSPLHF
>TRBJ2-1|TRBV9|NA|TRBD1
TGTGCCAGCAGCCCAAGACAGGGGGCAAATGAGCAGTTCTTC
CASSPRQGANEQFF
>TRBJ2-5|TRBV9|NA|NA
TGTGCCAGCAGCGTAGCTTCCTTCCAAGAGACCCAGTACTTC
CASSVASFQETQYF
>TRBJ1-2|TRBV27|NA|NA
TGTGCCAGCAGTTTATCCGGACACCCAGACTATGGCTACACCTTC
CASSLSGHPDYGYTF
>TRBJ1-5|TRBV6-6|few|TRBD1
TGTGCCAGCGGGGGACAGGGTGATCAGCCCCAGCATTTT
CASGGQGDQPQHF
>TRBJ2-2|TRBV28|NA|NA
TGTGCCAGCAGCCTCGTTAGTCCCGGGGAGCTGTTTTTT
CASSLVSPGELFF
>TRBJ2-2|TRBV11-2|few|NA
TGTGCCAGCAGCGCCGCAGGGGTTGGCACCGGGGAGCTGTTTTTT
CASSAAGVGTGELFF
>TRBJ2-7|TRBV10-3|many|TRBD1
TGTGCCACCCGACCGGGACAGGGTATGGCGCAGGACCCTTCCTACGAGCAGTACTTC
CATRPGQGMAQDPSYEQYF
>TRBJ1-6|TRBV19|NA|NA
TGTGCCAGTAGTATAGCCAGGGACTCATGCTCCTATAATTCACCCCTCCACTTT
CASSIARDSCSYNSPLHF